Shown below are 12 T cell receptor beta chains from a single sample sequenced in a study of blood T cell repertoires in COVID-19. Data came from immunoSEQ multiplex PCR; TCRdb stores just in-frame clones and leaves some out. Of 200,000 or so clones listed, about 85% are singletons. The sequenced sample consisted of PBMCs or T cells enriched from blood (not recorded which). These receptor sequences come from a woman in her twenties or thirties who had recovered from COVID-19.

This clone was observed once. The chain carries TRBV9 and TRBJ2-5, with 8 bases identical to TRBD1. Germline CDR1 SGDLS, CDR2 YYNGEE. This CDR3 is 16 amino acids long. The ends lost 1 base at V and 1 base at J; junction bases unmatched: 6. The CDR3 nucleotides read TGTGCCAGCAGCGTATCCACAGGGGGGTTCCAAGAGACCCAGTACTTC. Translation: CASSVSTGGFQETQYF.

This chain connects TRBV7-9 to TRBJ1-1; a possible D gene is TRBD1 (5 bases). This CDR3 has 15 residues. Germline-derived CDR1 and CDR2 are SEHNR and FQNEAQ (reference sequence). V dropped 6 bases and J dropped 0 bases, with 14 bases sitting between them. The DNA of the CDR3 is TGTGCCAGCAGACGAGGGGCGGGGATGAACACTGAAGCTTTCTTT. Translated, it gives CASRRGAGMNTEAFF.

This rearrangement joins TRBV7-9 to TRBJ2-3, with 9 nucleotides matching TRBD2. The trim removed 1 base at V and 2 bases at J, leaving 4 bases unmatched. The CDR3 has 16 amino acids. Germline V gives CDR1 SEHNR, CDR2 FQNEAQ (reference sequence). CDR3 protein: CASSLGSGGITDTQYF. The DNA of the CDR3 is TGTGCCAGCAGCTTAGGGAGCGGGGGGATCACAGATACGCAGTATTTT.

This chain uses TRBV25-1 with TRBJ2-3, with D hard to call. The CDR3 spans 13 residues. V was trimmed by 6 bases and J by 14 bases, leaving 21 bases between them. Germline CDR1 MGHDK, CDR2 SYGVNS. CDR3 sequence: CASRSNSPDISYF. CDR3 in DNA: TGTGCCAGCAGGTCAAACTCACCCGATATATCGTATTTT.

This clone was detected a few times. This chain joins TRBV5-1 and TRBJ1-2, with D tentatively TRBD1 (6 bases). From germline, CDR1 is SGHRS and CDR2 YFSETQ. Trimming removed 9 bases at V and 2 bases at J, with 20 bases between. The CDR3 has 15 residues. The CDR3 coding sequence is TGCGCCACTAAACAGGGACCGAACTTGAACTATGGCTACACCTTC. It is translated as CATKQGPNLNYGYTF. Variable domain in full (rest from reference TRBV5-1 and TRBJ1-2): KAGVTQTPRYLIKTRGQQVTLSCSPISGHRSVSWYQQTPGQGLQFLFEYFSETQRNKGNFPGRFSGRQFSNSRSEMNVSTLELGDSALYLCATKQGPNLNYGYTFGSGTRLTVV.

The chain is built from TRBV9 and TRBJ1-5; D is ambiguous. Trimming took off 3 bases at V and 2 bases at J, with 12 bases between the two ends. The length of the CDR3 is 15 residues. Germline assignment: CDR1 SGDLS and CDR2 YYNGEE. The CDR3 loop is CASSARADGNQPQHF. The CDR3 nucleotides are TGTGCCAGCAGCGCGAGGGCTGATGGCAATCAGCCCCAGCATTTT.

The chain couples TRBV5-6 to TRBJ2-3, with D possibly being TRBD2 (5 bases). The CDR3 has 15 amino acids. Germline V gives CDR1 SGHDT, CDR2 YYEEEE. V dropped 0 bases and J dropped 1 base, with 9 bases sitting between them. CDR3 residues: CASSLAGRRTDTQYF. DNA of the CDR3: TGTGCCAGCAGCTTGGCGGGGAGACGCACAGATACGCAGTATTTT.

The chain links TRBV4-3 to TRBJ2-7; D is perhaps TRBD1 (6 bases). Trimming pared 0 bases from V and 5 bases from J, leaving 17 bases between. The CDR3 is made up of 16 amino acids. The germline V gene has CDR1 LGHNA and CDR2 YSLEER. The CDR3 DNA reads as TGCGCCAGCAGCCAAGATATGGCACAGGGAGTTGACGAGCAGTACTTC. This translates into CASSQDMAQGVDEQYF.

The chain employs TRBV6-5 and TRBJ1-2, with D unresolved. Per the germline V gene, CDR1 is MNHEY and CDR2 is SVGAGI. The CDR3 length is 13 residues. The ends were cut back, 6 bases at V and 2 bases at J, with 10 bases in the middle. The CDR3 DNA follows: TGTGCCAGCAGACAGACAAACAACTATGGCTACACCTTC. This translates into CASRQTNNYGYTF.

The chain employs TRBV5-1 and TRBJ2-7; possible D gene TRBD1, 5 bases. Between the trimmed V and J ends, which lost 0 bases and 2 bases, there was a span of 15 bases. The CDR3 contains 16 residues. Germline V gene lookup returns CDR1 SGHRS and CDR2 YFSETQ. DNA for the CDR3: TGCGCCAGCAGCTTGGGTCGGTCCAGGGTCACCTACGAGCAGTACTTC. This encodes CASSLGRSRVTYEQYF.

Written as DNA, the CDR3 is TGTGCCAGCAGTGAAACGTTTCTAGCGGGCTACGAGCAGTACTTC. Encoded protein: CASSETFLAGYEQYF. This chain connects TRBV25-1 to TRBJ2-7; 8 positions match TRBD2. J was trimmed by 3 bases and V by 2 bases; bases with no gene match: 6. The CDR3 runs to 15 residues. The V gene's germline CDR1 is MGHDK and CDR2 SYGVNS.

The V and J genes are TRBV19 and TRBJ1-5, with D possibly being TRBD1 (6 bases). The CDR3 spans 18 residues. V gave up 4 bases and J gave up 0 bases, with 19 bases separating them. The germline CDR1 and CDR2 sequences are LNHDA and SQIVND (reference sequence). CDR3 protein: CASSKDSAIYDSNQPQHF. CDR3 in DNA: TGTGCCAGTAGTAAGGACAGCGCCATTTACGATAGCAATCAGCCCCAGCATTTT.